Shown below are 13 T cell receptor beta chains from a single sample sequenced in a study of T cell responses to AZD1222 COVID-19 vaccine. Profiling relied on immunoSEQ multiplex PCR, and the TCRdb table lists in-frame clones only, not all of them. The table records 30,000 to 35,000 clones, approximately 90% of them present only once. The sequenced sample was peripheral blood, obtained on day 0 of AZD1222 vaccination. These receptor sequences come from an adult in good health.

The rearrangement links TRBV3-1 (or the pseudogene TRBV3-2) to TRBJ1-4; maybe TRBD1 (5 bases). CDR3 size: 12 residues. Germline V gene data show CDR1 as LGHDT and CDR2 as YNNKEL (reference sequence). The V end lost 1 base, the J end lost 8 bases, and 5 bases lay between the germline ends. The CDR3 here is CASSQGQEKLFF. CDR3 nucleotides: TGTGCCAGCAGCCAAGGACAGGAAAAACTGTTTTTT.

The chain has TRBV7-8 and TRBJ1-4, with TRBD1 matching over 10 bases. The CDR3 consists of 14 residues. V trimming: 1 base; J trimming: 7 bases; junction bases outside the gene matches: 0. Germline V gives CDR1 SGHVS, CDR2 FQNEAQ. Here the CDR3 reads CASSLGDRGEKLFF. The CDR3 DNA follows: TGTGCCAGCAGCTTAGGGGACAGGGGTGAAAAACTGTTTTTT.

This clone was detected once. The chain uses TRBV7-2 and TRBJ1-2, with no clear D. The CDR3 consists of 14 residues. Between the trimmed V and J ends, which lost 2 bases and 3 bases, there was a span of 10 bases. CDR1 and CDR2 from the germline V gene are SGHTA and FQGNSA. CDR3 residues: CASSLSSRDYGYTF. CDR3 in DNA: TGTGCCAGCAGCTTATCGAGTCGGGACTATGGCTACACCTTC. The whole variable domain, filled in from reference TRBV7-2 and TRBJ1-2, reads GAGVSQSPSNKVTEKGKDVELRCDPISGHTALYWYRQSLGQGLEFLIYFQGNSAPDKSGLPSDRFSAERTGGSVSTLTIQRTQQEDSAVYLCASSLSSRDYGYTFGSGTRLTVV.

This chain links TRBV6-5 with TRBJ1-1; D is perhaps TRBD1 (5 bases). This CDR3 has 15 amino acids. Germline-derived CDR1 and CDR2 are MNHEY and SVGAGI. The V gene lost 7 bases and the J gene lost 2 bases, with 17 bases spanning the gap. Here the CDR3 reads CASIEGWGGNTEAFF. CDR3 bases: TGTGCCAGCATAGAAGGGTGGGGCGGAAACACTGAAGCTTTCTTT.

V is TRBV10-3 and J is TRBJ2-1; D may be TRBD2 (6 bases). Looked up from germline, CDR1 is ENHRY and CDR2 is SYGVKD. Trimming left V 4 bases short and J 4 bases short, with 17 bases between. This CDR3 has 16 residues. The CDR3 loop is CAISGPGGAGYNEQFF. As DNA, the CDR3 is TGTGCCATCAGTGGGCCCGGAGGGGCAGGATACAATGAGCAGTTCTTC.

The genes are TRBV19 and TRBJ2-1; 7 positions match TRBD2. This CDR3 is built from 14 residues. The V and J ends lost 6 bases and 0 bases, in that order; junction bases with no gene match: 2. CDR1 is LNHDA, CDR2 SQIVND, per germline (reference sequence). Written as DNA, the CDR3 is TGTGCCAGTAGCCGCGGGAGCTCCTACAATGAGCAGTTCTTC. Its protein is CASSRGSSYNEQFF.

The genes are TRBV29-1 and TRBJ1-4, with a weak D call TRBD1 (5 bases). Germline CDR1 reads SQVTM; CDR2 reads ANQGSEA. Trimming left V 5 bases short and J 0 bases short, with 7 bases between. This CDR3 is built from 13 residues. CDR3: CSVRGATNEKLFF. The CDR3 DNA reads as TGCAGCGTTAGGGGAGCAACTAATGAAAAACTGTTTTTT.

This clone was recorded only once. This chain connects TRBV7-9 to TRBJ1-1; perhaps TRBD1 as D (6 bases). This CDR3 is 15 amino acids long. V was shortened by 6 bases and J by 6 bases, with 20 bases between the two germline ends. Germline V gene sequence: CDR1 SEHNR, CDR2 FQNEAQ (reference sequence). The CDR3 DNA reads TGTGCCAGCAGTTCCCCAACGGGGGCTGAAGCTGAAGCTTTCTTT. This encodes CASSSPTGAEAEAFF. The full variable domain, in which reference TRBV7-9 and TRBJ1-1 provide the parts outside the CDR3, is DTGVSQNPRHKITKRGQNVTFRCDPISEHNRLYWYRQTLGQGPEFLTYFQNEAQLEKSRLLSDRFSAERPKGSFSTLEIQRTEQGDSAMYLCASSSPTGAEAEAFFGQGTRLTVV.

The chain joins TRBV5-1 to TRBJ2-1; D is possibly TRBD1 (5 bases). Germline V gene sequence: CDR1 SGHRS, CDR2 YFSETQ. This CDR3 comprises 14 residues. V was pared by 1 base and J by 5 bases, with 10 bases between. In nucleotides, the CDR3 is TGCGCCAGCAGCTTGCCACAGGTCAACAATGAGCAGTTCTTC. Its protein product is CASSLPQVNNEQFF.

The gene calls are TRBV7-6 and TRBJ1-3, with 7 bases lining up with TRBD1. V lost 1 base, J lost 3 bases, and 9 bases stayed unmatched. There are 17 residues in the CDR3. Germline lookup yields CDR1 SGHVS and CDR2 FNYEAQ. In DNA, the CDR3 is TGTGCCAGCAGCTTAGATGGGAACAGGGGCTTTGGAAACACCATATATTTT. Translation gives CASSLDGNRGFGNTIYF.

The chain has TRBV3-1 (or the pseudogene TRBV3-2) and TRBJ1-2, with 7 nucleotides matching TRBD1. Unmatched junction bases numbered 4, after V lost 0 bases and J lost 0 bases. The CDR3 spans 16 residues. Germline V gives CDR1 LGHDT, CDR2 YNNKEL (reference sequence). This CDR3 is CASSQDKGTANYGYTF. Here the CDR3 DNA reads TGTGCCAGCAGCCAAGATAAAGGGACAGCTAACTATGGCTACACCTTC.

The chain's CDR3 is CPTSQDESGRGGYEQYF. The DNA for the CDR3 is TGTCCCACCAGCCAAGACGAAAGCGGCAGGGGAGGCTACGAGCAGTACTTC. V and J are TRBV3-1 (or the pseudogene TRBV3-2) and TRBJ2-7; D is tentatively TRBD1 or TRBD2 (6 bases each). Germline lookup yields CDR1 LGHDT and CDR2 YNNKEL (reference sequence). The CDR3 has 17 residues.

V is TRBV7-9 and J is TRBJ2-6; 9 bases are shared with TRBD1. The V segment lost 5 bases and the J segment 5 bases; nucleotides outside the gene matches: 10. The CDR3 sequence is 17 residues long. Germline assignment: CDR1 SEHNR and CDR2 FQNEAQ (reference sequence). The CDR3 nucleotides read TGTGCCAGCAGCCCACCGGTCGGACAGGGGAGGGCCAACGTCCTGACTTTC. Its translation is CASSPPVGQGRANVLTF.